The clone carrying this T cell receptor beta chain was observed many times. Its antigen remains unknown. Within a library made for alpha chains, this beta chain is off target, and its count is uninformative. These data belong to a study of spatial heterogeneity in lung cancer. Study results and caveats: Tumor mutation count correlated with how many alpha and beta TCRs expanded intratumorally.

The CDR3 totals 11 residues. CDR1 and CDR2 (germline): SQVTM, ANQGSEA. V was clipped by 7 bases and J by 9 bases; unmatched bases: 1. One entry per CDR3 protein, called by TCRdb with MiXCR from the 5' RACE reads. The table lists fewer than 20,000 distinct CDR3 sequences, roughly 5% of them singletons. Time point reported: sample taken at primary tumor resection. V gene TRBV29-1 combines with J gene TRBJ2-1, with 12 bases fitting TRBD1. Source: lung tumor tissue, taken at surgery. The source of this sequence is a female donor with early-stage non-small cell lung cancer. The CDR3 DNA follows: TGCAGCGGGGACAGGGGGCCTGAGCAGTTCTTC. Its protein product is CSGDRGPEQFF.